This T cell receptor beta chain was recorded in a study of OX40 agonist ivuxolimab in advanced cancers. Findings and limits, study-wide: The expanded peripheral T cells' antigen specificity was not determined.

A note on this clone: Its antigen remains unidentified.

CDR1 is MDHEN and CDR2 is SYDVKM in the germline V gene. V shed 2 bases and J shed 5 bases, with 12 bases lying between them. CDR3 length: 14 amino acids. Measured with immunoSEQ multiplex PCR; TCRdb has only the in-frame clones, and not every one. Found here are over 80,000 clones, roughly 92% of them singletons; the top ten hold about 1.1%. The origin of this receptor is an adult with an advanced solid tumor such as melanoma, head and neck, liver or kidney cancer. The sample was CD4+ or CD8+ T cells sorted from blood, taken in a trial of the OX40 agonist ivuxolimab. This sequence joins TRBV28 and TRBJ1-1; D gene uncertain. The CDR3 sequence: CASSLTLKGTEAFF. As DNA, the CDR3 is TGTGCCAGCAGTTTAACCCTGAAGGGAACTGAAGCTTTCTTT.